The clone carrying this TCR beta chain was recorded a few times. The antigen remains unidentified. Expressed TCRB transcripts got sequenced, as all isolated RNA was reverse transcribed. Data came from immunoSEQ multiplex PCR; TCRdb stores just in-frame clones and leaves some out. The data contain 250,000 to 350,000 clones, more than 13% of them singletons. A single heparinised draw of approximately 110 mL on average was taken per donor. Each sorted fraction was over 98% pure. This record comes from a study of beta chain features in type 1 diabetes. Notes on the study in general: A moderate, significant TCRB CDR3 shortening appeared in type 1 diabetes across four CD4+ subsets.

Sequencing was done on a sample of naive CD4+ T cells from blood. This TCR derives from a man aged 25 to 40 with type 1 diabetes.

The CDR3: CASSQDPATGTNNEQFF. DNA of the CDR3: TGCGCCAGCAGCCAAGACCCCGCGACCGGGACAAACAATGAGCAGTTCTTC. The rearrangement joins TRBV4-3 to TRBJ2-1, with D possibly matching TRBD1 (6 bases). The germline V gene has CDR1 LGHNA and CDR2 YSLEER. V was pared by 0 bases and J by 5 bases, with 17 bases between. The CDR3 totals 17 residues.